This entry lists 3 T cell receptor beta chains sequenced from one sample in a study of blood T cell repertoires in COVID-19. Sequencing used immunoSEQ multiplex PCR; TCRdb keeps in-frame clones, though not all of them. The table includes 80,000 to 95,000 clones, 86% detected once. Specimen: peripheral blood. These receptors were taken from a man aged 45-60 years with active or convalescent COVID-19.

The chain combines TRBV25-1 with TRBJ2-5; perhaps TRBD2 as D (5 bases). Germline V lookup: CDR1 MGHDK, CDR2 SYGVNS. CDR3 length: 14 residues. The germline V and J ends were trimmed by 6 bases and 3 bases, with 14 bases remaining between them. The CDR3 protein is CASSLEGRKETQYF. The DNA of the CDR3 is TGTGCCAGCAGCCTAGAGGGCCGAAAAGAGACCCAGTACTTC.

The J gene is TRBJ2-2, the V gene TRBV19; D is ambiguous. The germline gives CDR1 LNHDA, CDR2 SQIVND (reference sequence). Trimming removed 5 bases at V and 0 bases at J, with 10 bases between. This CDR3 comprises 15 residues. The chain's CDR3 is CASSPQTANTGELFF. CDR3 DNA: TGTGCCAGTAGTCCCCAAACAGCGAACACCGGGGAGCTGTTTTTT.

This chain joins TRBV4-3 and TRBJ1-5; D is undetermined. Germline CDR1 reads LGHNA; CDR2 reads YSLEER. Trimming pared 4 bases from V and 5 bases from J, leaving 15 bases between. The CDR3 has 15 residues. Here the CDR3 DNA reads TGCGCCAGCAGCCTGCGGGAGAGAAGGGATCAGCCCCAGCATTTT. Amino acid sequence: CASSLRERRDQPQHF.